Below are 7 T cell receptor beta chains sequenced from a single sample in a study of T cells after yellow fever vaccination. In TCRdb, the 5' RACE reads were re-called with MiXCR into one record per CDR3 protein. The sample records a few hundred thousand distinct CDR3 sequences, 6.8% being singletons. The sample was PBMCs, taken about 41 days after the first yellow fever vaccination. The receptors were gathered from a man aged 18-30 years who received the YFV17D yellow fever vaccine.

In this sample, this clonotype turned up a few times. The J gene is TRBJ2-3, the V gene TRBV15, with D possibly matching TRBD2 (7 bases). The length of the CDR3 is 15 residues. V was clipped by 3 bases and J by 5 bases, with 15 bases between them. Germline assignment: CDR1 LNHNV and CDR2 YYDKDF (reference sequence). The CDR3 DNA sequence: TGTGCCACCAGCAGTTGGGGGGGGCCGGGAGATACGCAGTATTTT. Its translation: CATSSWGGPGDTQYF.

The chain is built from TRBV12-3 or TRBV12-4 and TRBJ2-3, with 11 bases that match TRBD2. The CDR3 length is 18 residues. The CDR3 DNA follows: TGTACCTGCAGTCCTTTCCGGACTAGCGGGCTCGGCACAGATACGCAGTATTTT. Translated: CTCSPFRTSGLGTDTQYF.

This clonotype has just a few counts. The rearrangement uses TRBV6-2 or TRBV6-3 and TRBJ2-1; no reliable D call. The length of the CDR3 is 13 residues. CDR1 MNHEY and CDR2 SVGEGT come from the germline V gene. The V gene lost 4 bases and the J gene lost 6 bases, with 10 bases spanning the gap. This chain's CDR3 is CASSSPLVNEQFF. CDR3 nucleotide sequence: TGTGCCAGCAGTTCGCCGTTAGTCAATGAGCAGTTCTTC.

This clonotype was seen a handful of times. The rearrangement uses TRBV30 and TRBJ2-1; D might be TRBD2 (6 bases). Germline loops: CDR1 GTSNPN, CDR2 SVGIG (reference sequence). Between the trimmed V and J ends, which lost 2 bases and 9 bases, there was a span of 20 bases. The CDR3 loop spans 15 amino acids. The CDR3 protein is CAWSLTPGLQSEQFF. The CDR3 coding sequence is TGTGCCTGGAGTCTTACCCCCGGACTACAATCTGAGCAGTTCTTC.

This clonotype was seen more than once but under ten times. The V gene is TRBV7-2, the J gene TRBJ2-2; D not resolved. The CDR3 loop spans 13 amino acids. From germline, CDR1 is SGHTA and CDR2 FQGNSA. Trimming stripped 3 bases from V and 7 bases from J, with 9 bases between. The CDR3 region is CASSFFTSGELFF. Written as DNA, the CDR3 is TGTGCCAGCAGCTTCTTTACCAGCGGGGAGCTGTTTTTT.

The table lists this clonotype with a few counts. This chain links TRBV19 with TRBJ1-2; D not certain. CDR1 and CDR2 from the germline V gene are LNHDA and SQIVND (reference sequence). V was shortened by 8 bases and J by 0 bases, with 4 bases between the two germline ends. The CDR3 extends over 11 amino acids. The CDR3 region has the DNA TGTGCCAGTCAGACTAACTATGGCTACACCTTC. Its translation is CASQTNYGYTF.

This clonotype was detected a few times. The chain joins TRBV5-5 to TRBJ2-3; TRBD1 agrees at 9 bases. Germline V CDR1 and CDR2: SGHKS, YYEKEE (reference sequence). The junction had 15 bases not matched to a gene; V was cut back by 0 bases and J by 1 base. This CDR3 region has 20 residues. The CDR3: CASSLDYGTGRDFGTDTQYF. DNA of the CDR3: TGTGCCAGCAGCTTGGACTACGGGACAGGGAGAGATTTTGGCACAGATACGCAGTATTTT.